There are a few counts of the clone carrying this T cell receptor beta chain. Antigen unknown. The data were obtained in a study of T-cell reconstitution after alpha-beta-depleted transplantation in children. Unique molecular identifiers were used in preparing the TCRbeta library. MiXCR was run by TCRdb on the PCR reads, yielding one entry per CDR3 protein. The repertoire holds roughly 790,000 distinct CDR3 sequences, around 15% seen once, with about 4.6% in the top ten. With V trimmed by 0 bases and J by 5 bases, 9 bases remained unmatched. The germline V gene encodes CDR1 LGHDT and CDR2 YNNKEL (reference sequence). This CDR3 region has 17 residues. Overall study results and limits: Approximately two months post-transplant, alpha-beta T cells reportedly originated from several hundred expanded graft clones. At one year after transplant, newly produced T cells mostly accounted for T-cell counts and diversity. The high TCRbeta diversity at day 60 in some patients came from surviving recipient T cells and thymic progenitors.

The sequence came from a male patient under 18 who had a stem cell transplant for acute lymphoblastic leukemia, so the T cells may come from the graft donor. The chain links TRBV3-1 to TRBJ2-1; 8 bases align to TRBD2. Source: PBMCs, mostly from graft donor cells, taken 360 days after TCRalphabeta/CD19-depleted stem cell transplant. CDR3 in amino acids: CASSQDLELAVDNEQFF. CDR3 sequence (DNA): TGTGCCAGCAGCCAAGATCTTGAACTAGCGGTCGACAATGAGCAGTTCTTC.